The 23 T cell receptor beta chains in this list originate from one sample, sequenced in a study of shared clonotypes between healthy human individuals. Sequencing used immunoSEQ multiplex PCR; TCRdb keeps in-frame clones, though not all of them. Of 850,000 to 1,200,000 clones listed, roughly 75% are singletons. Sequencing input: memory CD4+ T cells sorted from blood. Subset denoted: CD45RA-negative fraction. These receptors all come from a man between 18 and 29 years old in good health.

This clone was seen only once. In the same sample, other DNA sequences code for this CDR3. The chain employs TRBV5-1 and TRBJ1-1; D unclear. The germline V gene encodes CDR1 SGHRS and CDR2 YFSETQ. The CDR3 covers 14 residues. Trimming shortened V by 1 base and J by 0 bases, and 7 bases separated the two germline ends. The CDR3 protein is CASSLQFMNTEAFF. DNA of the CDR3: TGCGCCAGCAGCTTGCAGTTCATGAACACTGAAGCTTTCTTT.

This clone was seen a few times. The rearrangement uses TRBV6-5 and TRBJ2-7, with D perhaps given as TRBD1 or TRBD2 (5 bases each). There are 15 residues in the CDR3. CDR1 and CDR2 from the germline V gene are MNHEY and SVGAGI. V shed 2 bases and J shed 7 bases, with 18 bases lying between them. The CDR3 DNA sequence: TGTGCCAGCAGTTACACCTTATGGGGGAGTGGAGAGCAGTACTTC. This sequence encodes CASSYTLWGSGEQYF.

J is TRBJ1-1 and V is TRBV7-9, with D unclear. The CDR3 runs to 13 residues. Trimming took 3 bases from V and 3 from J, leaving 8 bases between them. CDR1 SEHNR and CDR2 FQNEAQ come from the germline V gene (reference sequence). The DNA for the CDR3 is TGTGCCAGCAGCTTTTACTGGGACACTGAAGCTTTCTTT. Translating it yields CASSFYWDTEAFF.

This chain connects TRBV20-1 to TRBJ2-7; D unresolved. Trimming left V 5 bases short and J 4 bases short, with 9 bases between. Per the germline V gene, CDR1 is DFQATT and CDR2 is SNEGSKA (reference sequence). The length of the CDR3 is 11 residues. The CDR3 loop is CSASRQYEQYF. The CDR3 bases are TGCAGTGCTTCTAGACAATACGAGCAGTACTTC.

This clone was counted a few times. The chain recombines TRBV7-2 with TRBJ2-3, with TRBD2 matching over 9 bases. Per germline, CDR1 SGHTA and CDR2 FQGNSA. V gave up 7 bases and J gave up 5 bases; unmatched junction bases: 10. This CDR3 comprises 15 residues. This CDR3 is CASTLVVLAGDTQYF. The CDR3 DNA follows: TGTGCCAGCACCTTGGTTGTACTAGCGGGAGATACGCAGTATTTT. The full variable domain, rest sourced from reference TRBV7-2 and TRBJ2-3, is GAGVSQSPSNKVTEKGKDVELRCDPISGHTALYWYRQSLGQGLEFLIYFQGNSAPDKSGLPSDRFSAERTGGSVSTLTIQRTQQEDSAVYLCASTLVVLAGDTQYFGPGTRLTVL.

This chain connects TRBV7-8 to TRBJ1-3; D gene unclear. V was cut by 8 bases and J by 6 bases, with 14 bases left in between. Germline values: CDR1 SGHVS, CDR2 FQNEAQ. This CDR3 spans 13 amino acids. The CDR3 DNA reads as TGTGCCAGCGGAGGGATACTTGAAAACACCATATATTTT. Encoded protein: CASGGILENTIYF. Based on the CDR3 plus reference TRBV7-8 and TRBJ1-3, the full variable domain is GAGVSQSPRYKVAKRGQDVALRCDPISGHVSLFWYQQALGQGPEFLTYFQNEAQLDKSGLPSDRFFAERPEGSVSTLKIQRTQQEDSAVYLCASGGILENTIYFGEGSWLTVV.

This chain uses TRBV19 with TRBJ2-5, with D maybe TRBD1 (5 bases). The germline CDR1 and CDR2 sequences are LNHDA and SQIVND (reference sequence). The length of the CDR3 is 13 residues. Trimming shortened V by 7 bases and J by 2 bases, and 11 bases separated the two germline ends. DNA of the CDR3: TGTGCCAGTAAGGGGTTATGGCAAGAGACCCAGTACTTC. Encoded protein: CASKGLWQETQYF.

This clone has a handful of counts. This chain joins TRBV27 and TRBJ2-4; D gene uncertain. Germline assignment: CDR1 MNHEY and CDR2 SMNVEV (reference sequence). CDR3 length: 16 residues. V shed 4 bases and J shed 0 bases, with 13 bases lying between them. The CDR3 sequence: CASSSIRFLAKNIQYF. CDR3 sequence (DNA): TGTGCCAGCAGTTCCATCAGGTTCTTAGCCAAAAACATTCAGTACTTC.

Concerning this clone itself: Other DNA sequences within the sample encode an identical CDR3. The chain links TRBV19 to TRBJ2-7, with D possibly being TRBD1 or TRBD2 (5 bases each). Trimming cost V 5 bases and J 4 bases, with 15 bases left between them. The CDR3 is 14 amino acids. In germline, CDR1 is LNHDA, CDR2 SQIVND (reference sequence). The CDR3 loop is CASSFRDGSYEQYF. The CDR3 coding sequence is TGTGCCAGTAGTTTCCGGGACGGATCTTACGAGCAGTACTTC.

The CDR3 is CASSQGQGAGDTQYF. The CDR3 DNA follows: TGCGCCAGCAGCCAAGGACAGGGTGCCGGGGATACGCAGTATTTT. V usage is TRBV5-1 and J usage is TRBJ2-3; the match to TRBD1 covers 8 bases. The CDR3 sequence is 15 residues long. Germline V gene sequence: CDR1 SGHRS, CDR2 YFSETQ. The junction had 10 bases not matched to a gene; V was cut back by 4 bases and J by 6 bases.

This chain uses TRBV19 with TRBJ2-1, with D unclear. CDR3 length: 13 amino acids. Germline CDR1 and CDR2: LNHDA and SQIVND (reference sequence). V was trimmed by 3 bases and J by 12 bases, leaving 15 bases between them. The CDR3 reads CASSISVGLGQFF. The CDR3 nucleotides read TGTGCCAGTAGTATCTCCGTGGGTCTGGGGCAGTTCTTC.

The chain has TRBV7-6 and TRBJ2-1; 8 bases are a match to TRBD1. The germline gives CDR1 SGHVS, CDR2 FNYEAQ. V was pared by 5 bases and J by 0 bases, with 3 bases of the junction left unmatched. The CDR3 runs 15 residues. The CDR3 region has the DNA TGTGCCAGCAGCACAGGGACAGGCTCCTACAATGAGCAGTTCTTC. Its translation: CASSTGTGSYNEQFF. The full variable domain, completed using reference TRBV7-6 and TRBJ2-1, is GAGVSQSPRYKVTKRGQDVALRCDPISGHVSLYWYRQALGQGPEFLTYFNYEAQQDKSGLPNDRFSAERPEGSISTLTIQRTEQRDSAMYRCASSTGTGSYNEQFFGPGTRLTVL.

This chain's CDR3 is CATSTGQGRNQPQHF. In nucleotides, the CDR3 is TGTGCCACCAGCACCGGACAGGGGCGAAATCAGCCCCAGCATTTT. This chain uses TRBV15 with TRBJ1-5, with 9 bases identical to TRBD1. Germline trimming cut 4 bases from V and 4 bases from J; bases unmatched to any gene: 5. Per germline, CDR1 LNHNV and CDR2 YYDKDF (reference sequence). This CDR3 contains 15 residues.

The CDR3 DNA is TGCGCCAGCAGGTCACCAGGGGGTGAGCAGTTCTTC. This sequence encodes CASRSPGGEQFF. The V gene is TRBV5-1, the J gene TRBJ2-1, with TRBD1 identical over 7 bases. V shed 5 bases, J shed 9 bases, and the junction held 5 bases outside the gene matches. Germline CDR1 reads SGHRS; CDR2 reads YFSETQ. The CDR3 sequence is 12 residues long.

Notes on this clone: This sample also contains other DNA sequences that code for the same CDR3. The chain uses TRBV5-1 and TRBJ1-1; D is ambiguous. From germline, CDR1 is SGHRS and CDR2 YFSETQ. Trimming removed 3 bases from V and 0 bases from J, with 6 bases in between. The CDR3 sequence is 13 residues long. The CDR3, as DNA: TGCGCCAGCAGCTCGAACTTGAACACTGAAGCTTTCTTT. The encoded protein is CASSSNLNTEAFF.

This clone was seen a few times. V usage is TRBV9 and J usage is TRBJ1-5, with no clear D. The CDR3 length is 14 residues. The germline V gene encodes CDR1 SGDLS and CDR2 YYNGEE. Trimming pared 0 bases from V and 6 bases from J, leaving 10 bases between. The DNA of the CDR3 is TGTGCCAGCAGCGTAGGGAGTCAAGGTCAGCCCCAGCATTTT. Its protein is CASSVGSQGQPQHF.

This chain connects TRBV2 to TRBJ2-2, with TRBD2 matching 8 bases. The CDR3 sequence is 15 residues long. CDR1 SNHLY and CDR2 FYNNEI come from the germline V gene. J was trimmed by 7 bases and V by 4 bases; bases with no gene match: 8. Here the CDR3 reads CASSGGTSGSGELFF. For the CDR3, the DNA is TGTGCCAGCAGTGGGGGGACTAGTGGTAGCGGGGAGCTGTTTTTT.

This chain uses TRBV28 with TRBJ1-5, with 10 nucleotides matching TRBD1. The CDR3 loop spans 16 amino acids. CDR1 is MDHEN and CDR2 is SYDVKM in the germline V gene. The V segment lost 5 bases and the J segment 3 bases; nucleotides outside the gene matches: 7. CDR3 in DNA: TGTGCCAGCAGTACGCCGGGACAGGGGAACAATCAGCCCCAGCATTTT. Its protein is CASSTPGQGNNQPQHF.

The CDR3 DNA reads as TGTGCCAGCAGCCAAAACGGCCCGGGACCTTTTAACTATGGCTACACCTTC. Translation: CASSQNGPGPFNYGYTF. J is TRBJ1-2 and V is TRBV14, with D possibly matching TRBD1 (5 bases). CDR1 is SGHDN and CDR2 is FVKESK in the germline V gene. CDR3 length: 17 residues. V shed 2 bases and J shed 1 base, with 17 bases lying between them.

This chain connects TRBV10-3 to TRBJ1-1, with D unresolved. Trimming stripped 0 bases from V and 5 bases from J, with 10 bases between. The CDR3 totals 14 residues. The germline V gene has CDR1 ENHRY and CDR2 SYGVKD. The CDR3 sequence: CAISESGGRTEAFF. CDR3 DNA sequence: TGTGCCATCAGTGAGTCTGGCGGGAGGACTGAAGCTTTCTTT.

The chain employs TRBV5-4 and TRBJ1-6; TRBD1 aligns across 9 bases. J gave up 8 bases and V 2 bases, and 8 bases lay outside the gene matches. The CDR3 contains 16 residues. Germline CDR1 is SGHNT and CDR2 is YYREEE (reference sequence). The CDR3 DNA follows: TGTGCCAGCAGCTTACCCGGACAGGGGAATTATTCACCCCTCCACTTT. Its translation: CASSLPGQGNYSPLHF.

This chain uses TRBV5-1 with TRBJ2-7, with TRBD1 matching over 9 bases. V dropped 6 bases and J dropped 7; count of bases not matched to a gene: 8. This CDR3 comprises 13 residues. Germline CDR1 is SGHRS and CDR2 is YFSETQ. The CDR3 reads CASKQGASGEQYF. DNA of the CDR3: TGCGCCAGCAAACAGGGGGCCTCGGGTGAGCAGTACTTC.

This sequence joins TRBV18 and TRBJ2-7; the D gene is possibly TRBD2 (6 bases). Germline V gene sequence: CDR1 KGHSH, CDR2 LQKENI. V lost 4 bases to trimming and J lost 0 bases, with 13 bases between them. The CDR3 consists of 15 residues. CDR3 sequence: CASSRDSTSSYEQYF. CDR3 bases: TGTGCCAGCTCACGGGACTCCACGAGCTCCTACGAGCAGTACTTC.